One sample yielded the 5 T cell receptor beta chains listed below, sequenced in a study of blood T cell repertoires in COVID-19. Profiled with immunoSEQ multiplex PCR; TCRdb holds only in-frame clones, not every one. The table has 70,000 or so clones, roughly 90% seen once. Material for sequencing was peripheral blood. The source of these receptors is a man aged 50 to 59 with acute or convalescent COVID-19.

This chain links TRBV7-8 with TRBJ2-1, with 10 bases aligning to TRBD2. In germline, CDR1 is SGHVS, CDR2 FQNEAQ. Germline trimming cut 5 bases from V and 2 bases from J; bases unmatched to any gene: 3. This CDR3 has 15 residues. CDR3 amino acids: CASSLTSGAYNEQFF. Written as DNA, the CDR3 is TGTGCCAGCAGCCTAACTAGCGGGGCCTACAATGAGCAGTTCTTC.

The V gene is TRBV6-5, the J gene TRBJ1-1; no firm D call. Trimming stripped 2 bases from V and 11 bases from J, with 15 bases between. This CDR3 has 13 residues. Germline values: CDR1 MNHEY, CDR2 SVGAGI. For the CDR3, the DNA is TGTGCCAGCAGTTACACTACGCTGGATGTGGCTTTCTTT. It codes for CASSYTTLDVAFF.

This chain joins TRBV19 and TRBJ2-3; D might be TRBD2 (6 bases). V shed 6 bases and J shed 1 base, with 8 bases lying between them. In germline, CDR1 is LNHDA, CDR2 SQIVND (reference sequence). The CDR3 loop spans 13 amino acids. The CDR3 nucleotides read TGTGCCAGTAGGGCTAGCGGCACAGATACGCAGTATTTT. This translates into CASRASGTDTQYF.

The V call is TRBV3-1 (or the pseudogene TRBV3-2), the J call TRBJ1-1; TRBD1 matches 7 bases. V shed 4 bases and J 1 base; nucleotides not matched to a gene: 3. The CDR3 loop spans 14 amino acids. The germline CDR1 and CDR2 sequences are LGHDT and YNNKEL (reference sequence). The CDR3 DNA reads TGTGCCAGCAGCCTACAGGGGACGAACACTGAAGCTTTCTTT. Protein product: CASSLQGTNTEAFF.

On this clone itself: An end of the junction does not agree with germline; a read error may underlie this. V and J are TRBV7-7 and TRBJ2-5, with a possible D match to TRBD2 (6 bases). The CDR3 covers 13 residues. Germline V gives CDR1 SSHAT, CDR2 FNYEAQ (reference sequence). CDR3 sequence (DNA): TGTGCTAGCAGCTTACGGGGGACCGAGACCCGGTACTTC. Translated: CASSLRGTETRYF.